This entry is about one TCR beta chain. Sequencing used immunoSEQ multiplex PCR; TCRdb keeps in-frame clones, though not all of them. Here the sample spans 20,000 to 25,000 clones, more than 70% being singletons. V was clipped by 3 bases and J by 1 base, with 3 bases between them. The V gene's germline CDR1 is SEHNR and CDR2 FQNEAQ (reference sequence). CDR3 length equals 13 residues. This entry belongs to a study of T cells in narcolepsy. The clonotype originates from a human donor with narcolepsy. The gene calls are TRBV7-9 and TRBJ2-2; D call uncertain. The sequencing input was CD45RA- memory CD4+ T cells from PBMCs. The CDR3 DNA follows: TGTGCCAGCAGCTTCGTGAACACCGGGGAGCTGTTTTTT. Translating gives CASSFVNTGELFF.